The 10 T cell receptor beta chains presented below share a single source sample, sequenced in a study of blood T cell repertoires in COVID-19. Some clones are missing from TCRdb's copy, which holds only in-frame ones; the method was immunoSEQ multiplex PCR. The sample lists about 70,000 clones, approximately 88% seen once, with roughly 18% in the top ten. Sequenced: peripheral blood. The receptor set was obtained from a woman older than 75 with acute or convalescent COVID-19.

V is TRBV9 and J is TRBJ1-2; D might be TRBD1 (5 bases). Trimming took 4 bases from V and 7 from J, leaving 17 bases between them. Germline V lookup: CDR1 SGDLS, CDR2 YYNGEE. CDR3 length: 14 residues. The CDR3 reads CASSPPARASGYTF. The CDR3 nucleotides read TGTGCCAGCAGCCCTCCGGCCAGGGCGAGTGGCTACACCTTC.

This chain uses TRBV5-8 with TRBJ2-1; tentatively, D is TRBD2 (5 bases). Trimming cost V 7 bases and J 3 bases, with 17 bases left between them. Germline lookup yields CDR1 SGHTS and CDR2 YDEGEE. The CDR3 sequence is 15 residues long. CDR3 protein: CASYKGTRDYNEQFF. In DNA, the CDR3 is TGTGCCAGCTACAAAGGAACTAGGGACTACAATGAGCAGTTCTTC.

This chain links TRBV28 with TRBJ1-4; 12 bases are shared with TRBD1. Germline CDR1 reads MDHEN; CDR2 reads SYDVKM. This CDR3 spans 15 amino acids. The ends lost 4 bases at V and 7 bases at J; junction bases unmatched: 4. CDR3 bases: TGTGCCAGCAGTTCCGGGACAGGGGGCGGTGAAAAACTGTTTTTT. Translated: CASSSGTGGGEKLFF.

The gene calls are TRBV7-2 and TRBJ1-5; 7 nucleotides align to TRBD1. This CDR3 is built from 15 residues. Germline CDR1 reads SGHTA; CDR2 reads FQGNSA. The V and J ends lost 0 bases and 7 bases, in that order; junction bases with no gene match: 6. Here the CDR3 DNA reads TGTGCCAGCAGCTTAGCGCAGGGGGTTGGCCAGCCCCAGCATTTT. It codes for CASSLAQGVGQPQHF.

The CDR3 sequence: CSGVRVNTEAFF. The CDR3 nucleotides are TGCAGCGGCGTGAGGGTGAACACTGAAGCTTTCTTT. V and J are TRBV29-1 and TRBJ1-1; D unclear. CDR1 SQVTM and CDR2 ANQGSEA come from the germline V gene. The CDR3 contains 12 residues. V lost 7 bases and J lost 0, with 9 bases in between.

V usage is TRBV24-1 and J usage is TRBJ1-4; D possibly corresponds to TRBD1 (5 bases). CDR3 size: 13 residues. With 6 bases removed from V and 4 bases from J, the gap between germline ends came to 8 bases. Germline V lookup: CDR1 KGHDR, CDR2 SFDVKD. CDR3 in amino acids: CATSQGLNEKLFF. The CDR3 DNA sequence: TGTGCCACCAGTCAGGGCCTTAATGAAAAACTGTTTTTT.

This sequence joins TRBV11-2 and TRBJ2-1; 7 positions agree with TRBD2. The V gene's germline CDR1 is SGHAT and CDR2 FQNNGV. The junction had 15 bases not matched to a gene; V was cut back by 5 bases and J by 2 bases. There are 18 residues in the CDR3. CDR3 protein: CASSARAHKRDPYNEQFF. Written as DNA, the CDR3 is TGTGCCAGCAGCGCACGGGCCCACAAGCGGGACCCCTACAATGAGCAGTTCTTC.

The chain carries TRBV6-1 and TRBJ1-4; D ambiguous. The CDR3 totals 11 residues. Per germline, CDR1 MNHNS and CDR2 SASEGT. Trimming removed 2 bases from V and 11 bases from J, with 6 bases in between. The CDR3 loop reads CASSEILKLFF. Here the CDR3 DNA reads TGTGCCAGCAGTGAAATCCTGAAACTGTTTTTT.

The CDR3 nucleotides read TGTGCCAGCAGACTTCGGGACAGTAACTATGGCTACACCTTC. Its protein is CASRLRDSNYGYTF. The chain combines TRBV7-2 with TRBJ1-2; 7 bases are a match to TRBD1. The V segment lost 6 bases and the J segment 1 base; nucleotides outside the gene matches: 5. This CDR3 spans 14 amino acids. CDR1 is SGHTA and CDR2 is FQGNSA in the germline V gene.

The rearrangement joins TRBV11-2 to TRBJ2-1; D is possibly TRBD2 (7 bases). The CDR3 loop spans 15 amino acids. CDR1 and CDR2 from the germline V gene are SGHAT and FQNNGV. V lost 5 bases, J lost 4 bases, and 15 bases lay in between. CDR3 DNA: TGTGCCAGCAGCCCTGGGGGGGGCTCTTACAATGAGCAGTTCTTC. This encodes CASSPGGGSYNEQFF.